One sample yielded the 19 T cell receptor beta chains listed below, sequenced in a study of blood T cell repertoires in COVID-19. Produced via immunoSEQ multiplex PCR; TCRdb's table is partial and in-frame only. The data contain about 200,000 clones, approximately 86% of them singletons. Specimen: PBMCs or T cells enriched from blood (not recorded which). Every receptor here comes from a woman between 40 and 55 years old with acute COVID-19.

The V call is TRBV11-2, the J call TRBJ2-3; D is unresolved. The germline V and J ends were trimmed by 6 bases and 2 bases, with 15 bases remaining between them. Germline-derived CDR1 and CDR2 are SGHAT and FQNNGV. The CDR3 has 15 residues. Here the CDR3 DNA reads TGTGCCAGCAGTCCCGCCTGGGCCGACACAGATACGCAGTATTTT. Protein sequence: CASSPAWADTDTQYF.

This sequence joins TRBV4-3 and TRBJ2-5; unclear D gene. Per the germline V gene, CDR1 is LGHNA and CDR2 is YSLEER. The CDR3 has 18 amino acids. V was trimmed by 0 bases and J by 1 base, leaving 18 bases between them. The CDR3 DNA sequence: TGCGCCAGCAGCCAAGATTTGGTCCGCGCCCGCCCCCAAGAGACCCAGTACTTC. Protein product: CASSQDLVRARPQETQYF.

The chain combines TRBV2 with TRBJ1-4, with D tentatively TRBD1 (5 bases). V lost 6 bases and J 8 bases, leaving 19 bases between the germline ends. CDR1 and CDR2 (germline): SNHLY, FYNNEI. The CDR3 consists of 15 residues. The CDR3, as DNA: TGTGCCAGCAGCAAACGAGAGACAGTAGGGGAAAAACTGTTTTTT. Residues: CASSKRETVGEKLFF.

The chain has TRBV7-9 and TRBJ1-4, with a possible D match to TRBD1 (6 bases). Germline-derived CDR1 and CDR2 are SEHNR and FQNEAQ (reference sequence). Trimming stripped 1 base from V and 8 bases from J, with 14 bases between. This CDR3 spans 15 amino acids. CDR3 DNA: TGTGCCAGCAGCTTAGGGACAGCCAGCTTCGAAAAACTGTTTTTT. The encoded protein is CASSLGTASFEKLFF. Full variable domain (remainder filled in from reference TRBV7-9 and TRBJ1-4): DTGVSQNPRHKITKRGQNVTFRCDPISEHNRLYWYRQTLGQGPEFLTYFQNEAQLEKSRLLSDRFSAERPKGSFSTLEIQRTEQGDSAMYLCASSLGTASFEKLFFGSGTQLSVL.

This chain joins TRBV20-1 and TRBJ2-7, with a tentative D call TRBD2 (6 bases). CDR1 and CDR2 from the germline V gene are DFQATT and SNEGSKA (reference sequence). V was shortened by 3 bases and J by 5 bases, with 14 bases between the two germline ends. There are 13 residues in the CDR3. CDR3 nucleotides: TGCAGTGCTAGTGGCGGGAAGTCAAACGAGCAGTACTTC. Its translation is CSASGGKSNEQYF.

The chain combines TRBV10-1 with TRBJ2-1, with 7 nucleotides matching TRBD2. The CDR3 loop spans 14 amino acids. The germline CDR1 and CDR2 sequences are WNHNN and SYGVQD (reference sequence). J gave up 7 bases and V 4 bases, and 7 bases lay outside the gene matches. For the CDR3, the DNA is TGCGCCAGCAGTGCCCAGCGGGAATGGAATGAGCAGTTCTTC. Translated, it gives CASSAQREWNEQFF.

This sequence joins TRBV9 and TRBJ1-1; 7 bases agree with TRBD1. The CDR3 is 15 amino acids. The V segment lost 0 bases and the J segment 10 bases; nucleotides outside the gene matches: 12. Germline-derived CDR1 and CDR2 are SGDLS and YYNGEE. The CDR3 region is CASSVDLGGAGSAFF. Here the CDR3 DNA reads TGTGCCAGCAGCGTAGACTTAGGGGGCGCGGGGTCAGCTTTCTTT.

This sequence joins TRBV7-9 and TRBJ1-3, with D tentatively TRBD1 (6 bases). The CDR3 covers 15 residues. CDR1 and CDR2 from the germline V gene are SEHNR and FQNEAQ (reference sequence). Trimming removed 5 bases at V and 1 base at J, with 12 bases between. CDR3 amino acids: CASSLRGSSGNTIYF. The CDR3 bases are TGTGCCAGCAGCCTGAGGGGGAGTTCTGGAAACACCATATATTTT.

This chain links TRBV15 with TRBJ1-1, with no clear D. Trimming removed 2 bases at V and 1 base at J, with 11 bases between. The germline V gene has CDR1 LNHNV and CDR2 YYDKDF (reference sequence). This CDR3 is 15 amino acids long. CDR3 nucleotide sequence: TGTGCCACCAGCAGACGGGAACTCCCGAACACTGAAGCTTTCTTT. It codes for CATSRRELPNTEAFF.

The CDR3, as DNA: TGTGCCAGCAGACAGCGAGGGGAGCAGTACTTC. Translation gives CASRQRGEQYF. The J gene is TRBJ2-7, the V gene TRBV27; D may be TRBD2 (5 bases). The ends were cut back, 6 bases at V and 7 bases at J, with 10 bases in the middle. The CDR3 extends over 11 amino acids. CDR1 is MNHEY, CDR2 SMNVEV, per germline (reference sequence).

The chain links TRBV4-2 to TRBJ2-5; D perhaps matches TRBD2 (6 bases). V lost 0 bases and J 4 bases, leaving 15 bases between the germline ends. Germline V gene lookup returns CDR1 LGHNA and CDR2 YNFKEQ. CDR3 length equals 16 residues. The CDR3 sequence is CASSQDWVLARETQYF. The CDR3 DNA reads TGTGCCAGCAGCCAAGATTGGGTGCTAGCGCGAGAGACCCAGTACTTC.

This clone came up once. This chain links TRBV19 with TRBJ2-1, with D possibly being TRBD2 (6 bases). Germline V gene data show CDR1 as LNHDA and CDR2 as SQIVND (reference sequence). This CDR3 is built from 19 residues. V gave up 0 bases and J gave up 1 base, with 19 bases separating them. Here the CDR3 reads CASSIDKNPAGFSYNEQFF. The CDR3 DNA reads TGTGCCAGTAGTATAGATAAAAACCCCGCGGGATTTTCCTACAATGAGCAGTTCTTC.

This rearrangement joins TRBV5-4 to TRBJ1-2; D uncertain. Germline CDR1 and CDR2: SGHNT and YYREEE (reference sequence). Trimming removed 4 bases at V and 7 bases at J, with 17 bases between. The CDR3 extends over 14 amino acids. CDR3 sequence (DNA): TGTGCCAGCAGCCGGGAGGTGGAGGGTCTTGGCTACACCTTC. Translated, it gives CASSREVEGLGYTF.

V gene TRBV2 combines with J gene TRBJ1-4, with D possibly matching TRBD1 (5 bases). V was clipped by 3 bases and J by 3 bases, with 20 bases between them. The V gene's germline CDR1 is SNHLY and CDR2 FYNNEI. CDR3 length: 18 residues. In nucleotides, the CDR3 is TGTGCCAGCAGTGAGTTCCAGGGCTCACTTGGAGCTAATGAAAAACTGTTTTTT. Translated: CASSEFQGSLGANEKLFF.

The V call is TRBV2, the J call TRBJ2-7, with 11 bases lining up with TRBD2. From germline, CDR1 is SNHLY and CDR2 FYNNEI. The CDR3 runs to 16 residues. Germline trimming cut 5 bases from V and 3 bases from J; bases unmatched to any gene: 9. CDR3 sequence reads: CASSINAGTSGYEQYF. Here the CDR3 DNA reads TGTGCCAGCAGTATAAATGCCGGGACTAGCGGCTACGAGCAGTACTTC.

The genes are TRBV11-3 and TRBJ2-5; D call uncertain. V shed 3 bases and J shed 1 base, with 6 bases lying between them. The germline V gene has CDR1 SGHNT and CDR2 YENEEA. The CDR3 runs to 13 residues. CDR3 sequence (DNA): TGTGCCAGCAGCTTCCAGGCCCAAGAGACCCAGTACTTC. Translation gives CASSFQAQETQYF. The full variable domain, its missing parts supplied by reference TRBV11-3 and TRBJ2-5, is EAGVVQSPRYKIIEKKQPVAFWCNPISGHNTLYWYLQNLGQGPELLIRYENEEAVDDSQLPKDRFSAERLKGVDSTLKIQPAELGDSAVYLCASSFQAQETQYFGPGTRLLVL.

The chain has TRBV19 and TRBJ2-4; D may be TRBD2 (6 bases). Trimming removed 4 bases at V and 0 bases at J, with 10 bases between. Germline CDR1 LNHDA, CDR2 SQIVND (reference sequence). There are 15 residues in the CDR3. CDR3 amino acids: CASSKVGGAKNIQYF. The CDR3 DNA is TGTGCCAGTAGTAAAGTGGGGGGAGCCAAAAACATTCAGTACTTC.

This chain joins TRBV19 and TRBJ1-5; D is unresolved. CDR3 length: 13 residues. Germline V gene lookup returns CDR1 LNHDA and CDR2 SQIVND (reference sequence). V was pared by 6 bases and J by 0 bases, with 6 bases between. The CDR3 DNA is TGTGCCAGTAGACTCTATAGCAATCAGCCCCAGCATTTT. Its protein product is CASRLYSNQPQHF.

The V gene is TRBV3-1 (or the pseudogene TRBV3-2), the J gene TRBJ2-2; tentative D call: TRBD2 (6 bases). The V and J ends lost 4 bases and 1 base respectively, with 13 bases between them. The CDR3 has 16 amino acids. Germline V CDR1 and CDR2: LGHDT, YNNKEL (reference sequence). CDR3 amino acids: CASSLLGSGNTGELFF. The CDR3 DNA is TGTGCCAGCAGCCTTCTGGGTAGCGGGAACACCGGGGAGCTGTTTTTT.